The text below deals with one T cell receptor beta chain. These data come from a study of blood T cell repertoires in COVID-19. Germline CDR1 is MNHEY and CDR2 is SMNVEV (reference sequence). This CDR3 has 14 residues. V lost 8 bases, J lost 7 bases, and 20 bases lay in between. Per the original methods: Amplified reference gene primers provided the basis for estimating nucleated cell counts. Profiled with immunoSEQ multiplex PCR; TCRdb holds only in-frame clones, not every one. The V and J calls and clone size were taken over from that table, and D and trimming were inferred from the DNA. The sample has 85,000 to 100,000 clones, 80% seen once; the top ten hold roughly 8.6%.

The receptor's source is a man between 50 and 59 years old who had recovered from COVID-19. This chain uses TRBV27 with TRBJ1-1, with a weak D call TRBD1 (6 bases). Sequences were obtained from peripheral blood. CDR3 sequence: CASQIREGVGEAFF. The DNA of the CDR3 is TGTGCCAGCCAAATCCGGGAGGGGGTGGGTGAAGCTTTCTTT.